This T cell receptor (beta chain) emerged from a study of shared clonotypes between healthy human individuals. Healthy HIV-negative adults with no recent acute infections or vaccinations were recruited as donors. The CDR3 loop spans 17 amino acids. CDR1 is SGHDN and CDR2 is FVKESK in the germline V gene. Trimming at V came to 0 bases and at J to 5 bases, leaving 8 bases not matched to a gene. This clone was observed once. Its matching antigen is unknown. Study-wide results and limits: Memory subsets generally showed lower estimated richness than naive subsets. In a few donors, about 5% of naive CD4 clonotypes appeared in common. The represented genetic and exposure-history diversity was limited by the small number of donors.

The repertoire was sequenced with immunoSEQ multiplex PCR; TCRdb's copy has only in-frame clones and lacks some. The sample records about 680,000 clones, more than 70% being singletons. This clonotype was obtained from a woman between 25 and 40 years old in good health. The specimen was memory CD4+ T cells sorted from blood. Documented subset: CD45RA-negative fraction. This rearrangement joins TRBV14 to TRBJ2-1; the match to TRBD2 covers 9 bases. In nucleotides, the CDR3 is TGTGCCAGCAGCCAAGATCGGGGACTAGCTTACAACAATGAGCAGTTCTTC. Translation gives CASSQDRGLAYNNEQFF.